This entry lists 17 T cell receptor beta chains sequenced from one sample in a study of blood T cell repertoires in COVID-19. Repertoires were generated with immunoSEQ multiplex PCR, while TCRdb's copy carries only in-frame clones and drops some. The table records tens of thousands of clones, 74% of them present only once. Material for sequencing was peripheral blood. The receptor source for this set is a woman of 80 years or more with acute or convalescent COVID-19.

This clone was detected only a few times. The genes are TRBV6-5 and TRBJ2-7; the match to TRBD1 covers 8 bases. The CDR3 runs to 13 residues. The germline gives CDR1 MNHEY, CDR2 SVGAGI. V lost 6 bases to trimming and J lost 7 bases; unmatched junction nucleotides: 8. The CDR3 spells CASRPDRVREQYF. CDR3 sequence (DNA): TGTGCCAGCAGACCGGACAGGGTAAGGGAGCAGTACTTC.

The chain combines TRBV9 with TRBJ2-5; a possible D gene is TRBD2 (6 bases). Looked up from germline, CDR1 is SGDLS and CDR2 is YYNGEE. V lost 0 bases, J lost 5 bases, and 14 bases lay in between. The length of the CDR3 is 15 residues. The CDR3 nucleotides are TGTGCCAGCAGCGTAGCTACGGGGGAAGGGGAGACCCAGTACTTC. Its protein is CASSVATGEGETQYF.

This chain joins TRBV6-6 and TRBJ1-5, with D possibly matching TRBD1 (5 bases). Germline V lookup: CDR1 MNHNY, CDR2 SVGAGI (reference sequence). V was clipped by 3 bases and J by 5 bases, with 14 bases between them. This CDR3 has 15 residues. The CDR3 region is CASSYARDSYQPQHF. The CDR3 DNA is TGTGCCAGCAGTTATGCTAGGGACTCCTATCAGCCCCAGCATTTT.

J is TRBJ2-7 and V is TRBV20-1, with 7 bases lining up with TRBD2. The CDR3 is 14 amino acids. The J segment lost 2 bases and the V segment lost 3 bases, leaving 7 bases of the junction unmatched. CDR1 and CDR2 from the germline V gene are DFQATT and SNEGSKA (reference sequence). The CDR3 region is CSASRPSGTYEQYF. The CDR3 DNA is TGCAGTGCTAGTAGGCCTAGCGGAACCTACGAGCAGTACTTC.

The rearrangement uses TRBV7-9 and TRBJ2-7; TRBD1 matches at 7 bases. After removal of 4 bases from V and 1 base from J, the junction contained 4 bases not matched to a gene. Germline V lookup: CDR1 SEHNR, CDR2 FQNEAQ (reference sequence). The CDR3 extends over 14 amino acids. CDR3 DNA sequence: TGTGCCAGCAGCTGGACAGGCCAATCCTACGAGCAGTACTTC. This sequence encodes CASSWTGQSYEQYF.

This rearrangement joins TRBV5-1 to TRBJ2-1; 14 nucleotides agree with TRBD2. CDR1 is SGHRS, CDR2 YFSETQ, per germline. With 7 bases clipped from V and 9 bases from J, the junction kept 9 bases outside the gene matches. This CDR3 is 15 amino acids long. The CDR3 bases are TGCGCCAGCCAAACCGGGACTAGCGGGAGAGGTGAGCAGTTCTTC. Its translation is CASQTGTSGRGEQFF.

The chain joins TRBV7-8 to TRBJ2-7; tentative D call: TRBD1 (6 bases). The germline CDR1 and CDR2 sequences are SGHVS and FQNEAQ. Trimming stripped 1 base from V and 1 base from J, with 14 bases between. CDR3 length equals 16 residues. This CDR3 is CASSLEGGRISYEQYF. The CDR3, as DNA: TGTGCCAGCAGCTTAGAAGGGGGTCGAATTTCCTACGAGCAGTACTTC.

V gene TRBV9 combines with J gene TRBJ2-7, with 13 bases matching TRBD2. The CDR3 consists of 16 residues. V was clipped by 3 bases and J by 9 bases; unmatched bases: 12. In germline, CDR1 is SGDLS, CDR2 YYNGEE. CDR3 bases: TGTGCCAGCAGCGCGAAGAGGACTAGCGGGAGATCTGGGCAGTACTTC. Translation: CASSAKRTSGRSGQYF.

The chain has TRBV7-9 and TRBJ1-3; 9 bases agree with TRBD1. CDR1 is SEHNR, CDR2 FQNEAQ, per germline (reference sequence). The CDR3 is 16 amino acids. V shed 5 bases, J shed 1 base, and the junction held 6 bases outside the gene matches. The CDR3 is CASSAGQGRSGNTIYF. DNA of the CDR3: TGTGCCAGCAGCGCGGGACAGGGCAGGTCTGGAAACACCATATATTTT.

This clone was counted a few times. The rearrangement links TRBV7-8 to TRBJ2-6; no reliable D call. Germline assignment: CDR1 SGHVS and CDR2 FQNEAQ. CDR3 size: 13 residues. V was pared by 5 bases and J by 4 bases, with 6 bases between. CDR3 bases: TGTGCCAGCAGCCCGGAGGGGGCCAACGTCCTGACTTTC. It encodes CASSPEGANVLTF.

The chain is built from TRBV12-3 or TRBV12-4 and TRBJ2-5, with 7 nucleotides matching TRBD1. V was pared by 6 bases and J by 3 bases, with 1 base of the junction left unmatched. The CDR3 spans 12 residues. CDR3 nucleotides: TGTGCCAGCAGGGGGACAGAAGAGACCCAGTACTTC. Its protein product is CASRGTEETQYF.

The chain combines TRBV27 with TRBJ2-7; perhaps TRBD2 as D (6 bases). Trimming left V 3 bases short and J 0 bases short, with 18 bases between. Germline V gene lookup returns CDR1 MNHEY and CDR2 SMNVEV (reference sequence). CDR3 length: 17 amino acids. CDR3 in DNA: TGTGCCAGCAGTTTGAGTTTTGGAGGGGCCTTCTCCTACGAGCAGTACTTC. It translates to CASSLSFGGAFSYEQYF.

This clone was counted a few times. The chain has TRBV28 and TRBJ2-1, with 12 bases lining up with TRBD2. The CDR3 is made up of 16 amino acids. The junction had 8 bases not matched to a gene; V was cut back by 3 bases and J by 8 bases. The germline V gene has CDR1 MDHEN and CDR2 SYDVKM. In DNA, the CDR3 is TGTGCCAGCAGTTTCCGTCTAGCGGGAGGGATGGATGAGCAGTTCTTC. This encodes CASSFRLAGGMDEQFF.

On this clone itself: The same CDR3 is also encoded by other DNA sequences in this sample. The chain couples TRBV5-4 to TRBJ1-6, with 10 bases identical to TRBD1. CDR3 length: 15 residues. Germline CDR1 and CDR2: SGHNT and YYREEE (reference sequence). The J segment lost 6 bases and the V segment lost 3 bases, leaving 3 bases of the junction unmatched. The CDR3 DNA reads as TGTGCCAGCAGCTCCGGACAGGGGGGTAATTCACCCCTCCACTTT. Encoded protein: CASSSGQGGNSPLHF.

This sequence joins TRBV9 and TRBJ2-3; TRBD2 aligns across 14 bases. Germline assignment: CDR1 SGDLS and CDR2 YYNGEE. Unmatched junction bases numbered 6, after V lost 3 bases and J lost 3 bases. There are 17 residues in the CDR3. CDR3 nucleotides: TGTGCCAGCAGCGGGACTAGCGGGAGGCCTTGGACAGATACGCAGTATTTT. Translation gives CASSGTSGRPWTDTQYF.

The DNA for the CDR3 is TGTGCCAGCAGCACCCCCCTTAGCGAGCATACGCAGTATTTT. Translating gives CASSTPLSEHTQYF. V usage is TRBV3-1 (or the pseudogene TRBV3-2) and J usage is TRBJ2-3; TRBD2 is a possible D gene (5 bases). The germline gives CDR1 LGHDT, CDR2 YNNKEL (reference sequence). CDR3 size: 14 residues. The V end lost 5 bases, the J end lost 7 bases, and 16 bases lay between the germline ends.

This sequence joins TRBV11-2 and TRBJ2-7, with D perhaps matching TRBD2 (5 bases). There are 14 residues in the CDR3. Germline loops: CDR1 SGHAT, CDR2 FQNNGV. V was cut by 5 bases and J by 0 bases, with 11 bases left in between. CDR3 coding DNA: TGTGCCAGCAGCGTAAGCGGCCCCTCCTACGAGCAGTACTTC. Translated, it gives CASSVSGPSYEQYF.